The rows below give T cell receptor beta chains drawn from one sample of a study of blood T cell repertoires in COVID-19. Here immunoSEQ multiplex PCR was the method, and the copy in TCRdb shows in-frame clones only, minus some. Seen here are 470,000 or so clones, around 89% observed once, and the top ten hold 4% to 5.5%. The sample consisted of peripheral blood. These receptors all stem from a woman aged 25 to 45 with acute or convalescent COVID-19. Each CDR3 is given with its conserved first and last residue. Each record gives: J gene, V gene, clone size, D gene, CDR3 protein, CDR3 DNA. A D gene is named only where the DNA matches it firmly. Some rows have no size entry. The others give once, few or many, or a class for an expanded clone.

TRBJ1-6,TRBV28,NA,NA,CASGPNSGISPLHF,TGTGCCAGCGGGCCAAATTCAGGGATCTCACCCCTCCACTTT
TRBJ2-7,TRBV19,NA,NA,CASKGVSYEQYF,TGTGCCAGTAAGGGGGTTTCCTACGAGCAGTACTTC
TRBJ2-2,TRBV5-6,NA,NA,CASSLAPGFTGELFF,TGTGCCAGCAGCTTGGCCCCAGGGTTCACCGGGGAGCTGTTTTTT
TRBJ1-2,TRBV12-3/TRBV12-4,NA,NA,CASSRDSGYGYTF,TGTGCCAGCAGCCGCGATTCGGGCTATGGCTACACCTTC
TRBJ2-5,TRBV24-1,NA,NA,CATSDPDSQETQYF,TGTGCCACCAGTGATCCGGACAGCCAAGAGACCCAGTACTTC
TRBJ2-5,TRBV25-1,NA,TRBD1,CASSEPRGRETQYF,TGTGCCAGCAGTGAACCCAGGGGGCGGGAGACCCAGTACTTC
TRBJ2-2,TRBV19,NA,NA,CASSPRILNTGELFF,TGTGCCAGTAGTCCCAGGATTTTGAACACCGGGGAGCTGTTTTTT
TRBJ1-1,TRBV5-1,NA,NA,CASSFEYGGTNTEAFF,TGCGCCAGCAGCTTTGAATACGGAGGGACGAACACTGAAGCTTTCTTT
TRBJ2-7,TRBV4-1,few,NA,CASSVFGGAVEQYF,TGCGCCAGCTCCGTATTCGGCGGGGCTGTAGAGCAGTACTTC
TRBJ2-2,TRBV2,NA,NA,CASSLSGAWSGELFF,TGTGCCAGCAGTTTATCGGGAGCCTGGTCCGGGGAGCTGTTTTTT
TRBJ2-7,TRBV4-2,NA,TRBD1,CASSQVGQGLSSYF,TGTGCCAGCAGCCAAGTGGGACAGGGGCTAAGTTCGTACTTC
TRBJ2-1,TRBV3-1/TRBV3-2,NA,NA,CASSRSSGNEQFF,TGTGCCAGCAGCCGGTCGTCAGGAAATGAGCAGTTCTTC
TRBJ2-5,TRBV5-1,NA,NA,CASSLAGQGGETQYF,TGCGCCAGCAGCTTGGCCGGGCAGGGCGGCGAGACCCAGTACTTC
TRBJ1-3,TRBV6-7,NA,TRBD1,CASSYRQGRKRNTIYF,TGTGCCAGCAGTTATAGACAGGGCCGAAAGAGAAACACCATATATTTT
TRBJ2-1,TRBV9,NA,NA,CASSVGGYREHEQFF,TGTGCCAGCAGCGTAGGGGGGTACAGGGAGCATGAGCAGTTCTTC
TRBJ2-2,TRBV12-3/TRBV12-4,NA,NA,CASSFGYTGELFF,TGTGCCAGCAGTTTTGGCTACACCGGGGAGCTGTTTTTT
TRBJ1-3,TRBV5-1,NA,TRBD1,CASSLGQGLTGNTIYF,TGCGCCAGCAGCTTGGGACAGGGCCTAACTGGAAACACCATATATTTT
TRBJ1-5,TRBV24-1,once,TRBD1,CATSDPGQGPNQPQHF,TGTGCCACCAGTGATCCCGGACAGGGCCCTAATCAGCCCCAGCATTTT
TRBJ1-1,TRBV6-1,once,TRBD1,CASSESPGQGVTEAFF,TGTGCCAGCAGCGAATCGCCCGGACAGGGGGTTACTGAAGCTTTCTTT
TRBJ2-7,TRBV30,once,NA,CAVQAPLIRGGRYEQYF,TGTGCCGTCCAGGCACCTCTTATAAGGGGGGGTAGGTACGAGCAGTACTTC
TRBJ2-1,TRBV7-9,NA,TRBD2,CASGRAGGTYNEQFF,TGTGCCAGCGGAAGAGCGGGGGGGACTTACAATGAGCAGTTCTTC
TRBJ1-4,TRBV5-1,NA,NA,CASSPAGANEKLFF,TGCGCCAGCAGCCCGGCGGGAGCTAATGAAAAACTGTTTTTT
TRBJ2-7,TRBV19,NA,TRBD1,CASSAAGTEIYEQYF,TGTGCCAGTAGTGCCGCCGGGACAGAGATCTACGAGCAGTACTTC
TRBJ2-7,TRBV2,NA,NA,CASTGAYEQYF,TGTGCCAGCACGGGGGCCTACGAGCAGTACTTC
TRBJ1-4,TRBV19,NA,NA,CASSIEPGESGKLFF,TGTGCCAGTAGTATAGAGCCCGGGGAGTCGGGAAAACTGTTTTTT
TRBJ2-2,TRBV5-5,NA,TRBD1,CASRQGQVGTGELFF,TGTGCCAGCAGGCAGGGACAGGTGGGGACCGGGGAGCTGTTTTTT
TRBJ1-2,TRBV5-1,NA,TRBD1,CASSLTGATGYGYTF,TGCGCCAGCAGCTTGACAGGGGCCACCGGCTATGGCTACACCTTC
TRBJ2-7,TRBV7-2,NA,TRBD2,CASSSPGTIYEQYF,TGTGCCAGCAGCTCTCCCGGGACTATCTACGAGCAGTACTTC
TRBJ2-7,TRBV5-1,NA,TRBD1,CASSLPGGGYEQYF,TGCGCCAGCAGCTTACCAGGGGGCGGATACGAGCAGTACTTC
TRBJ2-7,TRBV20-1,once,NA,CSASKLPLEQYF,TGCAGTGCTAGTAAGCTACCCCTGGAGCAGTACTTC
TRBJ1-4,TRBV29-1,NA,TRBD1,CSFMWRQGGEKLFF,TGCAGCTTCATGTGGCGACAGGGGGGTGAAAAACTGTTTTTT
TRBJ1-1,TRBV5-6,NA,TRBD1,CASSLDGTGGLVRAFF,TGTGCCAGCAGCTTGGATGGGACAGGGGGTTTGGTACGAGCTTTCTTT
TRBJ2-2,TRBV5-1,NA,NA,CASSLATNSNTGELFF,TGCGCCAGCAGCTTGGCGACAAATTCGAACACCGGGGAGCTGTTTTTT
TRBJ1-1,TRBV9,NA,TRBD1,CASSDGTGGTEAFF,TGTGCCAGCAGCGACGGGACAGGAGGCACTGAAGCTTTCTTT
TRBJ2-3,TRBV21-1,NA,NA,CATRTGDADTQYF,TGTGCCACCCGGACAGGGGATGCGGATACGCAGTATTTT
TRBJ2-3,TRBV6-5,NA,NA,CASSYGGSTDTQYF,TGTGCCAGCAGTTATGGCGGGAGCACAGATACGCAGTATTTT
TRBJ1-6,TRBV19,NA,NA,CASRRALDNSPLHF,TGTGCCAGTAGGAGAGCCTTGGATAATTCACCCCTCCACTTT
TRBJ1-1,TRBV5-1,NA,NA,CASSLYEPGGTEAFF,TGCGCCAGCAGCTTATATGAGCCTGGCGGGACTGAAGCTTTCTTT
TRBJ1-3,TRBV9,NA,TRBD1,CASRQGDSSGNTIYF,TGTGCCAGCAGACAGGGGGATTCCTCTGGAAACACCATATATTTT
TRBJ2-1,TRBV28,NA,TRBD1,CASSGGDRGKDEQFF,TGTGCCAGCAGCGGGGGGGACAGGGGGAAAGATGAGCAGTTCTTC
TRBJ1-2,TRBV9,NA,NA,CASSVGQEANYGYTF,TGTGCCAGCAGCGTAGGACAGGAGGCTAACTATGGCTACACCTTC
TRBJ2-7,TRBV7-3,NA,TRBD1,CASSLRGTGPYEQYF,TGTGCCAGCAGCTTAAGGGGGACAGGCCCCTACGAGCAGTACTTC
TRBJ1-1,TRBV18,NA,NA,CASSPDSLSVNTEAFF,TGTGCCAGCTCACCGGACAGTTTATCGGTAAACACTGAAGCTTTCTTT
TRBJ2-5,TRBV9,NA,NA,CASSARKGVETQYF,TGTGCCAGCAGCGCTCGTAAGGGGGTAGAGACCCAGTACTTC
TRBJ1-5,TRBV2,NA,NA,CASSAAQGQPQHF,TGTGCCAGCAGTGCAGCACAGGGACAGCCCCAGCATTTT